This T cell receptor beta chain was identified in a study of blood T cells in healthy people across ages. This clonotype was found many times. A second PCR, run for roughly 7 to 11 cycles, used a sample-barcoded 5' primer plus a J-beta primer mix. TCRdb itself ran the 5' RACE reads through MiXCR, one entry per CDR3 protein. Of 700,000 to 800,000 distinct CDR3 sequences listed, about 40% are singletons. Drawn from each donor were around 9.1 milliliters of peripheral blood. Each sample gave at least 6.5 million isolated PBMCs. Germline assignment: CDR1 SGHTA and CDR2 FQGNSA. V was trimmed by 7 bases and J by 4 bases, leaving 6 bases between them. This CDR3 contains 11 residues.

This chain links TRBV7-2 with TRBJ2-3, with D uncertain. The sequence was collected from a woman aged 60-75 years in good health. Material: blood. The DNA of the CDR3 is TGTGCCAGCACAAGCTCAGATACGCAGTATTTT. This encodes CASTSSDTQYF.